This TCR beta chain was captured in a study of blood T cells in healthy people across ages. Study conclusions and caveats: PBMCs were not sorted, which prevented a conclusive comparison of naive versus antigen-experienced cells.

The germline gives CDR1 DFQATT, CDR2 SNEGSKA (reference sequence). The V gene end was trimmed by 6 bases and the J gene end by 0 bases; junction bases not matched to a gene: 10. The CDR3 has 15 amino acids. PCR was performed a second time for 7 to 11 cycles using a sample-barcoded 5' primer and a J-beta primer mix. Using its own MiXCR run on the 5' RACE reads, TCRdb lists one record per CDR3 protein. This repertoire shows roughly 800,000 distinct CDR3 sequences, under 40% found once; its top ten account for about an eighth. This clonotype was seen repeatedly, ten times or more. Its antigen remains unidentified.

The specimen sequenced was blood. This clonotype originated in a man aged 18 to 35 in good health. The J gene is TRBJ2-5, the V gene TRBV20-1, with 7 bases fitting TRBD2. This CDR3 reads CSAPALAEYQETQYF. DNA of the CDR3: TGCAGTGCCCCCGCCCTAGCGGAGTACCAAGAGACCCAGTACTTC.